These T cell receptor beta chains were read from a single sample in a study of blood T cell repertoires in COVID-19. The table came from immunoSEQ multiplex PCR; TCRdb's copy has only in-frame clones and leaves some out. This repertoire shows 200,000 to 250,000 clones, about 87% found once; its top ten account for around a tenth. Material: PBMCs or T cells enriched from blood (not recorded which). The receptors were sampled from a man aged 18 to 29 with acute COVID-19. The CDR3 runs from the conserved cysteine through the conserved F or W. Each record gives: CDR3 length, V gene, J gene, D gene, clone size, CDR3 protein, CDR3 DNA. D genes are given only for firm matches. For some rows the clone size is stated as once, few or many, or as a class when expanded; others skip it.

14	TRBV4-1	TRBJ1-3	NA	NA	CASSQAQSGNTIYF	TGCGCCAGCAGCCAAGCCCAGTCTGGAAACACCATATATTTT
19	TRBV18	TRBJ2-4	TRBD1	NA	CASSPRTGDRVGAKNIQYF	TGTGCCAGCTCACCCAGAACAGGAGACAGGGTTGGGGCCAAAAACATTCAGTACTTC
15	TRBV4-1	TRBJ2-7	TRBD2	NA	CASGRTSGRVYEQYF	TGCGCCAGCGGCCGGACTAGCGGGAGGGTCTACGAGCAGTACTTC
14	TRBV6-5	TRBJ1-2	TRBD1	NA	CASSLGGATYGYTF	TGTGCCAGCAGCCTAGGGGGCGCGACCTATGGCTACACCTTC
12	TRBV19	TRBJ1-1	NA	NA	CASNQDRLEAFF	TGTGCCAGTAACCAAGACAGACTTGAAGCTTTCTTT
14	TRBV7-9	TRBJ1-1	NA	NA	CASSSTGLNTEAFF	TGTGCCAGTTCCTCCACAGGGCTGAACACTGAAGCTTTCTTT
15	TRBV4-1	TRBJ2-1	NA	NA	CASSQDAGRCNEQFF	TGCGCCAGCAGCCAAGATGCTGGTAGATGCAATGAGCAGTTCTTC
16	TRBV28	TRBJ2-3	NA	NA	CASSLATSELTDTQYF	TGTGCCAGCAGCCTTGCGACTAGTGAGTTGACAGATACGCAGTATTTT
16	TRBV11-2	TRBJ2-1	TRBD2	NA	CASSLGRGRPYNEQFF	TGTGCCAGCAGCTTAGGTCGCGGGAGGCCCTACAATGAGCAGTTCTTC
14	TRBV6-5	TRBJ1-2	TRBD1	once	CATEVPGQTYGYTF	TGTGCCACCGAAGTTCCGGGACAGACTTATGGCTACACCTTC
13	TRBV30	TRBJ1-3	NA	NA	CAWSTGTGNTIYF	TGTGCCTGGAGTACAGGTACTGGAAACACCATATATTTT
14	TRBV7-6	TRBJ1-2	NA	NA	CASSSSGSPRGYTF	TGTGCCAGCAGCTCCTCCGGGTCCCCACGGGGCTACACCTTC
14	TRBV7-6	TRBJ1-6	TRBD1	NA	CASSPGGNNSPLHF	TGTGCCAGCAGCCCAGGGGGGAACAATTCACCCCTCCACTTT
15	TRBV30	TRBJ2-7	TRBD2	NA	CARPPREASSYEQYF	TGTGCCCGTCCCCCTCGGGAGGCCAGCTCCTACGAGCAGTACTTC
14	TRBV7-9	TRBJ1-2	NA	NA	CASSPMTGDYGYTF	TGTGCCAGCAGCCCTATGACAGGTGACTATGGCTACACCTTC
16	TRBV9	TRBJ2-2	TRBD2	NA	CASSARLAEDTGELFF	TGTGCCAGCAGCGCCCGACTAGCGGAGGACACCGGGGAGCTGTTTTTT
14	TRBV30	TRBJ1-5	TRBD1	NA	CAWSLGQGNQPQHF	TGTGCCTGGAGTCTGGGACAGGGGAATCAGCCCCAGCATTTT
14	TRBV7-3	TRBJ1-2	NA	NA	CASSQGPNYYGYTF	TGTGCCAGCAGCCAGGGGCCCAACTACTATGGCTACACCTTC
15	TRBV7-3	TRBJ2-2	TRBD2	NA	CASSPGGTFTGELFF	TGTGCCAGCAGCCCGGGGGGTACATTCACCGGGGAGCTGTTTTTT
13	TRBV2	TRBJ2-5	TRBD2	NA	CASSRSGGKTQYF	TGTGCCAGCAGCCGTAGCGGGGGGAAGACCCAGTACTTC
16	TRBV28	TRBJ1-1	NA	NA	CASYLGGAKGSTEAFF	TGTGCCAGCTACTTAGGGGGGGCGAAGGGGAGCACTGAAGCTTTCTTT
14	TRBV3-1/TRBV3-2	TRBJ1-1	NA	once	CASSQDTAALLAFF	TGTGCCAGCAGCCAAGACACTGCGGCACTGCTTGCTTTCTTT
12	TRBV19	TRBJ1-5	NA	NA	CASNIGNQPQHF	TGTGCCAGTAATATCGGGAATCAGCCCCAGCATTTT
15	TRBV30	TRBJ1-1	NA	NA	CAWSTGFGGSPEAFF	TGTGCCTGGAGTACAGGGTTCGGAGGATCGCCTGAAGCTTTCTTT
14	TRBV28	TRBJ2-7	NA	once	CASGTPRYSYEQYF	TGTGCCAGCGGGACACCGCGATACTCCTACGAGCAGTACTTC
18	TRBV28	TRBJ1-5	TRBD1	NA	CASSYGTGGVKGNQPQHF	TGTGCCAGCAGTTATGGGACAGGGGGCGTGAAAGGCAATCAGCCCCAGCATTTT